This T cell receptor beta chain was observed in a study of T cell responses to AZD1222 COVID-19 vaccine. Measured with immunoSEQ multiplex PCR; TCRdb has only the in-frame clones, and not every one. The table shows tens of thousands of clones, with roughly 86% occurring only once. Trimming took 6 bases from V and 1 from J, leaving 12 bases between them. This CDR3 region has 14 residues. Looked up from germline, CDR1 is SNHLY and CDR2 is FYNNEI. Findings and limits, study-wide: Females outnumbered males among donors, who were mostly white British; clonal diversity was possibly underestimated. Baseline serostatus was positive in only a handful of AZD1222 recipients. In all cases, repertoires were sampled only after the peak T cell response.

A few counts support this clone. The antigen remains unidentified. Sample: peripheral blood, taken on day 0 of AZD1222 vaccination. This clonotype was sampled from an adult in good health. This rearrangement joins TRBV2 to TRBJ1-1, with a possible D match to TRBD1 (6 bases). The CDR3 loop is CASRRRGENTEAFF. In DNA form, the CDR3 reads TGTGCCAGCAGGCGGAGGGGGGAGAACACTGAAGCTTTCTTT.